This T cell receptor (beta chain) was captured by sequencing in a study of blood T cell repertoires in COVID-19. V was clipped by 5 bases and J by 0 bases; unmatched bases: 4. This CDR3 has 15 residues. Germline V gene sequence: CDR1 WNHNN, CDR2 SYGVQD (reference sequence). Assay: immunoSEQ multiplex PCR; the TCRdb copy retains only in-frame clones and omits some. The sample yields more than 110,000 clones, more than 65% seen once. The rearrangement joins TRBV10-1 to TRBJ2-3; TRBD1 aligns across 8 bases. This clonotype was sampled from a human donor in a cohort sampled during active COVID-19. The sample taken for sequencing was peripheral blood. Written as DNA, the CDR3 is TGCGCCAGCAGTCGCGGGACAGGTAGCACAGATACGCAGTATTTT. It specifies CASSRGTGSTDTQYF.